What follows are 10 T cell receptor beta chains derived from one specimen sequenced in a study of beta chain features in type 1 diabetes. Every bit of the isolated RNA underwent reverse transcription, so sequencing read expressed TCRB transcripts. Produced via immunoSEQ multiplex PCR; TCRdb's table is partial and in-frame only. Altogether hundreds of thousands of clones are present, about 17% being singletons, with the ten largest covering about 0.02%. The sample was naive CD4+ T cells from blood. These receptors came from a woman under 30 in good health.

CDR3 in amino acids: CASSRILVSGELFF. DNA for the CDR3: TGTGCCAGCAGCCGCATTCTAGTATCCGGGGAGCTGTTTTTT. The genes are TRBV5-6 and TRBJ2-2; unclear D gene. The CDR3 loop spans 14 amino acids. Trimming took off 4 bases at V and 6 bases at J, with 13 bases between the two ends. The V gene's germline CDR1 is SGHDT and CDR2 YYEEEE. The full variable domain, rest sourced from reference TRBV5-6 and TRBJ2-2, is DAGVTQSPTHLIKTRGQQVTLRCSPKSGHDTVSWYQQALGQGPQFIFQYYEEEERQRGNFPDRFSGHQFPNYSSELNVNALLLGDSALYLCASSRILVSGELFFGEGSRLTVL.

The chain has TRBV10-3 and TRBJ1-2; 8 bases are a match to TRBD1. The CDR3 has 14 residues. CDR1 is ENHRY, CDR2 SYGVKD, per germline. The J segment lost 6 bases and the V segment lost 8 bases, leaving 11 bases of the junction unmatched. CDR3 residues: CAIGSLPGQDGYTF. CDR3 nucleotides: TGTGCCATCGGGTCTCTACCGGGACAGGATGGCTACACCTTC.

The gene calls are TRBV7-2 and TRBJ2-3, with a tentative D call TRBD2 (6 bases). The CDR3 runs to 16 residues. Germline assignment: CDR1 SGHTA and CDR2 FQGNSA. The V and J ends lost 1 base and 0 bases respectively, with 11 bases between them. CDR3 protein: CASSLGGLASTDTQYF. The CDR3, as DNA: TGTGCCAGCAGCTTAGGAGGGCTAGCGAGCACAGATACGCAGTATTTT.

This clone appeared a few times. J is TRBJ2-2 and V is TRBV5-1; no clear D gene. Germline CDR1 SGHRS, CDR2 YFSETQ. This CDR3 spans 15 amino acids. The V gene lost 2 bases and the J gene lost 3 bases, with 11 bases spanning the gap. CDR3: CASSFLDLDTGELFF. CDR3 sequence (DNA): TGCGCCAGCAGCTTTCTAGATTTGGACACCGGGGAGCTGTTTTTT.

A note on this clone: The same CDR3 arises from other DNA sequences in this sample as well. This chain uses TRBV7-9 with TRBJ2-5; possible D gene TRBD2, 5 bases. CDR1 is SEHNR, CDR2 FQNEAQ, per germline (reference sequence). The CDR3 has 13 amino acids. The V gene lost 5 bases and the J gene lost 3 bases, with 10 bases spanning the gap. In DNA, the CDR3 is TGTGCCAGCAGCCTCTCCGGGGAAGAGACCCAGTACTTC. Amino acids: CASSLSGEETQYF.

This clone was picked up a small number of times. The chain carries TRBV27 and TRBJ2-2, with unresolved D. CDR1 is MNHEY, CDR2 SMNVEV, per germline (reference sequence). This CDR3 comprises 14 residues. The germline V and J ends were trimmed by 5 bases and 6 bases, with 13 bases remaining between them. The CDR3 loop reads CASSNPGRAGELFF. The CDR3 DNA follows: TGTGCCAGCAGTAACCCCGGACGGGCCGGGGAGCTGTTTTTT.

Only a few counts were recorded for this clone. The rearrangement links TRBV27 to TRBJ2-1; 11 nucleotides line up with TRBD2. The ends lost 5 bases at V and 10 bases at J; junction bases unmatched: 10. The CDR3 is made up of 15 amino acids. Germline V gene lookup returns CDR1 MNHEY and CDR2 SMNVEV (reference sequence). CDR3 residues: CASSPLLAGVQEQFF. The CDR3 DNA follows: TGTGCCAGCAGTCCACTACTAGCGGGAGTCCAAGAGCAGTTCTTC.

This clone was seen a handful of times. The chain couples TRBV13 to TRBJ2-3, with D possibly being TRBD2 (6 bases). V lost 5 bases to trimming and J lost 5 bases, with 20 bases between them. There are 16 residues in the CDR3. CDR1 PRHDT and CDR2 FYEKMQ come from the germline V gene (reference sequence). CDR3 sequence (DNA): TGTGCCAGCAGCCCAGATAGCGGTTCCGGGTTAGATACGCAGTATTTT. This sequence encodes CASSPDSGSGLDTQYF.

This clone was recorded a few times. The rearrangement links TRBV19 to TRBJ2-2; D remains ambiguous. From germline, CDR1 is LNHDA and CDR2 SQIVND (reference sequence). The V end was cut by 0 bases, the J end by 6 bases, with 8 bases between. The CDR3 is 14 amino acids. This CDR3 reads CASSIDAVAGELFF. In DNA form, the CDR3 reads TGTGCCAGTAGTATAGATGCCGTTGCCGGGGAGCTGTTTTTT.

The chain joins TRBV7-2 to TRBJ2-1; 11 bases map to TRBD2. Germline V gene data show CDR1 as SGHTA and CDR2 as FQGNSA. The CDR3 is made up of 14 amino acids. V was pared by 5 bases and J by 9 bases, with 6 bases of the junction left unmatched. Written as DNA, the CDR3 is TGTGCCAGCAGCAATAGCGGGAGGGCCGGTGAGCAGTTCTTC. It specifies CASSNSGRAGEQFF.